This TCR beta chain is drawn from a study of beta chain features in type 1 diabetes. Expressed TCRB transcripts were sequenced because the entire RNA isolate underwent reverse transcription. The repertoire was sequenced with immunoSEQ multiplex PCR; TCRdb's copy has only in-frame clones and lacks some. The sample gives about 710,000 clones, roughly 13% of which show up once; just under 0.04% is in the top ten. Study-level findings and limits: A greater similarity of naive, central memory and Treg TCRB repertoires was seen among patients than among healthy donors. Researchers report that Type 1 diabetes patients had moderately but significantly shorter TCRB CDR3s across all four CD4+ subsets. Since sequencing was performed on cDNA, cells with high TCR expression could be over-represented.

Germline CDR1 SGDLS, CDR2 YYNGEE. V lost 4 bases and J lost 0, with 12 bases in between. The CDR3 is 15 residues long. With regard to this clone: Its antigen is as yet unknown.

The V and J genes are TRBV9 and TRBJ2-3; possibly TRBD1 for D (5 bases). The TCR originated in a man younger than 35 with type 1 diabetes. The source material was naive CD4+ T cells from blood. The CDR3 DNA sequence: TGTGCCAGCAGCCCCCAGGGTCTGAGCACAGATACGCAGTATTTT. Encoded protein: CASSPQGLSTDTQYF.